This entry concerns a single T cell receptor beta chain. This clone was picked up a small number of times. The antigen this receptor binds is unknown. Base qualities are not provided; no much larger clone lies one nucleotide away. This entry is derived from a study of cytomegalovirus exposure and HLA in healthy donors (dated by TCRdb to about 2017). With respect to the entire study: An earlier analysis of several hundred of the donors reported about 290 Gb of sequence data and around 110 million unique TCR beta sequences from roughly 180 million T cells. Donor age, sex, ethnicity and CMV serostatus were compiled alongside the repertoire data. Among 398 genotyped donors of the cohort, an average of 235,054 unique TCR beta nucleotide sequences were sequenced per donor, around 20% of them non-productive. Rather than using new phenotypic data, the later analysis identified candidate immune exposures from TCR beta sequences and from how often those sequences occurred across donors. The study profiled the T cell repertoires of hundreds of subjects by immunosequencing and related them to cytomegalovirus serostatus. The study was designed to test whether signatures of past pathogen exposure could be identified by cataloging public T cell receptors. To predict cytomegalovirus infection status, the study brought together high-throughput TCR immunosequencing, statistical association of individual TCRs with disease status, and machine learning. An early release that covered about 640 HLA-typed donors contained 250 to 350 gigabases of sequencing data and approximately 85 million unique TCR sequences. An earlier analysis of 587 of the donors applied high-throughput TCR beta sequencing to assess whether each TCR beta V gene segment acted as functional or pseudogenic. The genetic ancestry cluster associated with self-reported Caucasian donors included about 84% of the roughly 410 genotyped donors. HLA typing included class I and class II loci at four-digit resolution. Roughly 5 DR-DQ haplotypes were handled as single units for association and clustering because linkage in the cohort was strong. A later analysis re-analyzed previously published TCR beta repertoires from roughly 690 donors and added high-resolution HLA genotyping to study TCR occurrence patterns. Every discovery cohort repertoire had been produced on one sequencing platform. A later genetic analysis used genome-wide SNP genotypes for about 65% of the 666 donors, treating that subset as a discovery cohort. In addition to the first cohort of hundreds of subjects, a separate validation cohort of 120 different subjects was used. Typing coverage differed by locus: A, B, C, DRB1 and DQB1 were typed in roughly 620-630 donors, DQA1 in roughly 500, DPA1 in around 580, and DPB1 in 472.

General conclusions and limits of the study: Cytomegalovirus status was reported to be diagnosed by the classifier with high specificity and sensitivity in both the original and validation cohorts. Linkage disequilibrium might explain the correlated functional status among segregating V segments, but an unknown experimental factor could not be excluded. In a later analysis, around 17,000 TCR beta sequences were associated with specific HLA alleles at a false discovery rate of 0.05. Immune exposure information for the cohort was limited to CMV serostatus. A further reported finding was that TCR beta sequences accurately predicted the HLA-A and HLA-B alleles for most subjects in the first cohort. Only TCR beta chains were sequenced in this cohort, and the absence of alpha or paired-chain data limited detectable features. A cluster of highly shared sequence variants was judged likely to represent a technical artifact of the sequencing pipeline. Strong co-occurrence of HLA alleles, especially DR and DQ, made assigning TCR associations to individual alleles difficult. Across donors, most TCR sequences were observed very rarely, whereas some public TCRs were present in many individuals. Sequencing depth was assumed to be roughly uniform across donors in the presence/absence analyses, though that assumption may not hold. Compared with equally common non-associated chains, HLA-associated TCR beta chains in a later analysis were more clonally expanded and had lower generation probabilities. A few of the identified cytomegalovirus-associated TCR beta chains were confirmed in vitro to be specific for cytomegalovirus antigens. Because HLA typing was unavailable for some donors at each locus, only the typed subset was used in association tests. In the study, around 150 TCR beta chains were listed as associated with cytomegalovirus. In a later analysis, TCR association rates were found to vary across HLA loci, with the most associated TCRs seen for DRB1 alleles and the fewest for HLA-C alleles. According to a later analysis, most CMV-associated TCR beta chains appeared to be HLA-restricted, and the HLA associations seemed to be driven largely by CMV exposure. According to a later analysis, parvovirus B19, influenza, CMV and Epstein-Barr virus appeared linked to several top co-occurrence clusters. In an earlier analysis of 587 of the donors, most TCR beta V segments were observed in productive rearrangements about 87% or about 30% of the time, broadly matching IMGT annotations. In a later genetic analysis, a missense DCLRE1C variant was associated with V-gene and J-gene trimming of TCR beta chains, and the association was replicated in an independent cohort. The earlier analysis of a few hundred of the donors excluded roughly 16 rarely observed V segments, including chromosome 9 orphons, because counts were too low. Some IMGT-functional V segments, including TRBV6-2 and TRBV6-3, could not be told apart with the 87-base-pair reads, so those segments were excluded. It was suggested by the authors that the approach could potentially be generalized to other disease states and immunological phenotypes. According to a later genetic analysis, donors in an Asian-associated ancestry cluster had fewer N-insertions in productive TCRs than the approximately 700-donor mean.

Receptor amplification or capture employed the immunoSEQ multiplex PCR assay. A mixture of 60 forward primers for TCR Vbeta segments and 13 reverse primers for TCR Jbeta segments was used in the multiplex PCR. The CDR3 region of rearranged TCR beta genes was amplified from genomic DNA with a multiplex PCR assay. Amplified TCR beta libraries were sequenced as 87-base-pair reads on the Illumina HiSeq System. In the paper's pipeline: In a later analysis, tens of millions of unique TCR beta chains were counted across the approximately 640 repertoires, and roughly 11 million of these chains were shared by at least two donors. A nearest-neighbor algorithm error-corrected the raw reads and collapsed the reads into unique sequences, merging closely related sequences to remove PCR and sequencing errors. Alignment of CDR3 sequences to IMGT reference sequences was used to assign V, D and J gene segments. Each retained sequence needed at least a six-nucleotide match to both a V gene segment and a J gene segment. A rearrangement was called productive if the CDR3 had no stop codons and remained in frame with V and J, and every other rearrangement was called non-productive. Following IMGT convention, CDR3 was defined as the stretch from the second conserved V-encoded cysteine up to the conserved J-encoded phenylalanine. The earlier analysis of about 570 of the donors excluded any sequence lacking an unambiguous match to a single V gene segment. In an earlier analysis of approximately 560 of the donors, a V segment was called functional when productive rearrangements were above 56.7%, and segregating when the standard deviation between donors exceeded 5%. A statistical classification framework was built to diagnose cytomegalovirus status from the catalog of TCR beta chain sequences. V and J gene assignment, in a later analysis, came from comparing TCR nucleotide sequences with IMGT/GENE-DB human TR gene sequences. A later analysis assigned CDR3 sequences and most-parsimonious VDJ recombination scenarios with the TCRdist pipeline. In a later analysis, each TCR beta chain was defined by its CDR3 amino acid sequence together with its V-gene family, and reads without a unique V-gene family were excluded. To address suspected cross-contamination and a sequencing artifact, a later analysis removed 550 to 750 highly shared, low-generation-probability nucleotide sequences. In a later analysis, a clonal expansion index for each public chain was calculated from normalized within-repertoire ranks of inferred template counts. A later analysis computed generation probabilities with a VDJ recombination model fitted to out-of-frame rearrangements, and checked the results against IGoR. In a later analysis, hypergeometric tests were used to score TCR-TCR, TCR-HLA and TCR-CMV co-occurrence, with a repertoire-size bias correction applied to TCR pairs. To estimate false discovery rates, a later analysis permuted the HLA or CMV assignments 20 times. In a later analysis, co-occurring TCRs were grouped using DBSCAN, with TCRdist sequence similarity added in when clustering inside HLA-allele-positive subsets. For co-occurrence clustering, repertoires with fewer than 30,000 or more than 120,000 public chains were excluded, along with 4 to 6 repertoires with anomalous nucleotide sharing. TCRdb's version of the immuneACCESS table is confined to in-frame rearrangements and falls short of the full clone set. An unresolved V gene accounts for under half of the shortfall where checked; the remainder is of unknown origin. V and J calls and clone size follow that table, whereas D and trimming were derived from the DNA. Here the sample has 200,000 or so clones; 82% occur a single time. The top ten constitute 5.5% to 7.5% of the sample.

The cohort was made up of 500 to 850 healthy bone marrow donors. Cohort members were all nominally healthy when sampled, although unrecorded immune exposures were likely present. The donor was CMV seropositive and belonged to the group of 250 to 300 seropositive cohort members. Each donor provided a peripheral blood sample, and peripheral blood mononuclear cells were used for TCR beta sequencing. Genomic DNA extraction from the blood cell samples was performed with the Qiagen DNeasy Blood Extraction Kit. The CDR3 sequence holds 13 residues, the cysteine and phenylalanine included. Just CDR3 DNA is preserved here, 39 bases in frame from base 1. Looking up the germline V gene yields CDR1 MGHRA and CDR2 YSYEKL. Trimming costs V 0 bases and J 5 bases, and their ends lie 7 bases apart.

Specimen: PBMCs. The receptor comes from a woman in her fifties or sixties in good health and CMV-seropositive. This chain joins TRBV4-1 to TRBJ2-5; the D gene cannot be named for sure. The CDR3 amino acid sequence is: CASSQEPRETQYF. The bases are TGCGCCAGCAGCCAAGAACCCAGGGAGACCCAGTACTTC.